This T cell receptor (beta chain) is drawn from a study of a mutant IDH1 vaccine in newly diagnosed glioma. The wider study: Across weeks 1, 3, 5, 7, 11, 15, 19 and 23, patients received a vaccination each time, eight in all. Vaccines were first given 4-6 weeks after radiotherapy alone, or with temozolomide cycles. Treated patients had a mean age of about 44 years and a roughly 62% male, around 38% female split. Earlier therapy was either radiotherapy, temozolomide, or both, and most got both.

Time point defined: week 5, during vaccination. What each vaccine dose contained was 300 ug of mutant IDH1 20-mer peptide, accompanied by topical imiquimod. With regard to this clone: Its antigen is currently unknown.

CDR1 and CDR2 (germline): SGHVS, FQNEAQ. V was pared by 0 bases and J by 9 bases, with 15 bases between. This CDR3 has 15 residues. Sequencing was performed with immunoSEQ multiplex PCR; in TCRdb, only in-frame clones are kept and a portion is missing. The sample consists of fewer than 35,000 clones, approximately 53% of them appearing once. This sample comprised PBMCs, obtained from a glioma patient whose treatment included an IDH1 peptide vaccine. The receptor was derived from a woman aged 18-29 years with glioma. V usage is TRBV7-8 and J usage is TRBJ1-5; D is perhaps TRBD1 (6 bases). CDR3 sequence reads: CASSLATGVGAPQHF. Written as DNA, the CDR3 is TGTGCCAGCAGCTTAGCGACAGGCGTGGGGGCGCCCCAGCATTTT.